This T cell receptor beta chain was sequenced for a study of blood T cell repertoires in COVID-19. Study-wide background: COVID-19 samples, acute and convalescent, were from the United States, Italy and Spain. In each case, the material was cDNA or gDNA derived from T cells, B-cell-depleted T cells, or PBMCs.

V was shortened by 5 bases and J by 0 bases, with 8 bases between the two germline ends. Germline V gene sequence: CDR1 KGHSH, CDR2 LQKENI. The CDR3 covers 15 residues. Original data processing: Amplified reference gene primers provided the basis for estimating nucleated cell counts. Produced via immunoSEQ multiplex PCR; TCRdb's table is partial and in-frame only. The D gene and trimming were derived from the DNA, and the V and J assignments and clone size from that table. Of 150,000 or so clones in the sample, about 85% were seen once. The chain links TRBV18 to TRBJ2-6; D is unclear. The sequenced sample consisted of peripheral blood. This TCR was recovered from a woman in her sixties or seventies with acute or convalescent COVID-19. CDR3 DNA sequence: TGTGCCAGCTCAGACAACAACTCTGGGGCCAACGTCCTGACTTTC. Protein sequence: CASSDNNSGANVLTF.